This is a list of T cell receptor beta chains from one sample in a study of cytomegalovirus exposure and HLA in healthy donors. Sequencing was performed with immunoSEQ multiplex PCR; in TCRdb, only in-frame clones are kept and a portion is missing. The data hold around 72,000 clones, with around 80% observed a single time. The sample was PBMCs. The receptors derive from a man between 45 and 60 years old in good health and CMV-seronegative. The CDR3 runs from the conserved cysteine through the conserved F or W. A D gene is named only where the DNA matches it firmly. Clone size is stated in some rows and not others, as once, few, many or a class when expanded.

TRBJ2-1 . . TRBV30 TGTGCCTGGAAAGCTATGAATGAGCAGTTCTTC CAWKAMNEQFF
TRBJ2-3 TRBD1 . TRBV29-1 TGCAGCGTTGACGCTCGGGACAGGCTCACAGATACGCAGTATTTT CSVDARDRLTDTQYF
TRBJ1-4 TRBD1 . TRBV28 TGTGCCAGCAGACAGGGGATCGAAAAACTGTTTTTT CASRQGIEKLFF
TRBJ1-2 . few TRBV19 TGTGCCAGTAGGGCCAACTATGGCTACACCTTC CASRANYGYTF
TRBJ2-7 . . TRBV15 TGTGCCACCAGCAGAGTTCATTACGAGCAGTACTTC CATSRVHYEQYF
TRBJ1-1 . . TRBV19 TGTGCCAGTAGTCCTGACAGGTATACAAATGAAGGGGAAGCTTTCTTT CASSPDRYTNEGEAFF
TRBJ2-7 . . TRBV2 TGTGCCAGCAGTAGACAGATCCACGAGCAGTACTTC CASSRQIHEQYF
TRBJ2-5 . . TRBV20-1 TGCAGTGCTAGACCACAAGAGACCCAGTACTTC CSARPQETQYF
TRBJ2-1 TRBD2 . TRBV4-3 TGCGCCAGCAGCCAAAGATTATACCAGCGGGATACCTCCTACAATGAGCAGTTCTTC CASSQRLYQRDTSYNEQFF
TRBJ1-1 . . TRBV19 TGTGCCAGTACCTCGCCCGACAGGCTAGCGGAGGCTTTCTTT CASTSPDRLAEAFF
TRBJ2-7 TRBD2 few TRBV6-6 TGTGCCAGCCGTCCTAACGCGGGGGGCGGGGTTGGGGAGCAGTACTTC CASRPNAGGGVGEQYF
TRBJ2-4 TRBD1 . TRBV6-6 TGTGCCACCACAGGGGGCGGTACTTTTGCCAAAAACATTCAGTACTTC CATTGGGTFAKNIQYF
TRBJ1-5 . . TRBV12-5 TGTGCTAGTGGTTTGAATTTAAGGGACTCTTATAGCAATCAGCCCCAGCATTTT CASGLNLRDSYSNQPQHF
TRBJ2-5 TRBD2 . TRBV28 TGTGCCAGCAGTTTCGTCGGTAGCGGGATCCAAGAGACCCAGTACTTC CASSFVGSGIQETQYF
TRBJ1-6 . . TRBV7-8 TGTGCCAGCAGCCAGGGGCGGGGGGCCTCCTATAATTCACCCCTCCACTTT CASSQGRGASYNSPLHF
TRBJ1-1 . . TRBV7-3 TGTGCCAGCAGCTTAAACTTTCTTCCAGGGACTTTCTTT CASSLNFLPGTFF
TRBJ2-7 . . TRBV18 TGTGCCAGCTCACCACTAGACAGCTCCTACGAGCAGTACTTC CASSPLDSSYEQYF
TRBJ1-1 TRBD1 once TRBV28 TGTGCCAGCAGGGGCAGACAGGGAATGAACACTGAAGCTTTCTTT CASRGRQGMNTEAFF
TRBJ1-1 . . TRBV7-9 TGTGCCAGCAGCGCCCAGGGAACTGAAGCTTTCTTT CASSAQGTEAFF
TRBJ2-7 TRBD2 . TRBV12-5 TGTGCCGCCACTGGGACTAACTACGAGCAGTACTTC CAATGTNYEQYF
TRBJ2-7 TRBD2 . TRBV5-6 TGTGCCAGCAGCCGTCGACTAGCGGGCCTCCCAATCGAGCAGTACTTC CASSRRLAGLPIEQYF
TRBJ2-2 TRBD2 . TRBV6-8 TGTGCCAGCAGTGGCCCTAATGCTAGCGGGGATCTATCCGGCGGGGAGCTGTTTTTT CASSGPNASGDLSGGELFF